Presented here are 21 T cell receptor beta chains from one specimen sequenced in a study of identical twins. TCRdb recomputed calls from the 5' RACE reads with MiXCR, one row per CDR3 protein. Here the sample spans some 460,000 distinct CDR3 sequences, approximately 14% being singletons. These same data were also listed under a study on yellow fever vaccine responses in identical twins.

The material sequenced was CD4+ T cells sorted from blood. Receptors originate from a woman between 18 and 30 years old in good health.

This clonotype has a count of ten or more. The gene calls are TRBV5-5 and TRBJ2-7, with 8 bases that match TRBD1. The germline V gene has CDR1 SGHKS and CDR2 YYEKEE (reference sequence). J was trimmed by 3 bases and V by 5 bases; bases with no gene match: 1. The CDR3 runs to 12 residues. The CDR3: CASSTGGYEQYF. CDR3 in DNA: TGTGCCAGCAGTACAGGGGGCTACGAGCAGTACTTC.

V gene TRBV11-2 combines with J gene TRBJ2-2; no clear D gene. Trimming stripped 0 bases from V and 0 bases from J, with 11 bases between. The germline V gene encodes CDR1 SGHAT and CDR2 FQNNGV. The CDR3 runs to 17 residues. CDR3 nucleotides: TGTGCCAGCAGCTTAGAAGGACGGCCCACGAACACCGGGGAGCTGTTTTTT. Translating gives CASSLEGRPTNTGELFF.

The chain employs TRBV20-1 and TRBJ2-1, with 7 bases matching TRBD2. Germline loops: CDR1 DFQATT, CDR2 SNEGSKA (reference sequence). The CDR3 extends over 15 amino acids. V was clipped by 3 bases and J by 8 bases; unmatched bases: 13. The CDR3 DNA reads as TGCAGTGCTAGGGCTTTGGGGGAGGGTAGCGATGAGCAGTTCTTC. This sequence encodes CSARALGEGSDEQFF.

This clonotype has a handful of counts. This chain uses TRBV2 with TRBJ2-3; D may be TRBD2 (6 bases). Germline lookup yields CDR1 SNHLY and CDR2 FYNNEI. This CDR3 has 15 residues. Trimming cost V 8 bases and J 1 base, with 16 bases left between them. DNA of the CDR3: TGTGCCAGCTTCCTGGGGCGGGGTCGCACAGATACGCAGTATTTT. Translation: CASFLGRGRTDTQYF.

J is TRBJ1-3 and V is TRBV6-5, with D tentatively TRBD1 (6 bases). Germline lookup yields CDR1 MNHEY and CDR2 SVGAGI. The CDR3 sequence is 15 residues long. V lost 2 bases, J lost 2 bases, and 10 bases lay in between. The CDR3 nucleotides read TGTGCCAGCAGTTACGGTTGGACAGCTGGAAACACCATATATTTT. It encodes CASSYGWTAGNTIYF.

This clonotype was seen only a few times. The rearrangement joins TRBV2 to TRBJ2-5; no reliable D call. The CDR3 runs 13 residues. V was shortened by 6 bases and J by 1 base, with 9 bases between the two germline ends. CDR1 and CDR2 (germline): SNHLY, FYNNEI. The CDR3: CASSWYSQETQYF. The CDR3 coding sequence is TGTGCCAGCAGCTGGTACAGCCAAGAGACCCAGTACTTC.

CDR3 sequence: CASSLGGILAYEQYF. The CDR3 DNA reads TGTGCCAGCAGCCTGGGAGGAATATTGGCCTACGAGCAGTACTTC. The genes are TRBV7-9 and TRBJ2-7; maybe TRBD2 (6 bases). Trimming shortened V by 5 bases and J by 2 bases, and 16 bases separated the two germline ends. This CDR3 has 15 amino acids. Germline V gene sequence: CDR1 SEHNR, CDR2 FQNEAQ (reference sequence).

V is TRBV10-3 and J is TRBJ2-3; possibly TRBD2 for D (5 bases). V was pared by 4 bases and J by 0 bases, with 11 bases between. Germline V CDR1 and CDR2: ENHRY, SYGVKD. The CDR3 spans 15 residues. CDR3 in DNA: TGTGCCATCAGTGTTGTAGCGTCTAGCACAGATACGCAGTATTTT. This sequence encodes CAISVVASSTDTQYF.

In this sample, this clonotype turned up a few times. The chain has TRBV7-9 and TRBJ2-5, with TRBD1 identical over 8 bases. The ends lost 0 bases at V and 5 bases at J; junction bases unmatched: 8. The CDR3 has 16 residues. Per the germline V gene, CDR1 is SEHNR and CDR2 is FQNEAQ (reference sequence). The DNA of the CDR3 is TGTGCCAGCAGCTTAGCCCCGACAGGGGTAGGGGAGACCCAGTACTTC. This gives the protein CASSLAPTGVGETQYF.

To note about this clonotype: A much larger clone sits a single nucleotide away, making a read error possible. The rearrangement links TRBV7-2 to TRBJ2-7; D unclear. The V gene's germline CDR1 is SGHTA and CDR2 FQGNSA. This CDR3 is 13 amino acids long. In nucleotides, the CDR3 is TGTGCCAGCAGCTTCCGGGTCTCCCACGAGCAGTACTTC. It yields the protein CASSFRVSHEQYF.

This clonotype was counted a few times. V usage is TRBV5-1 and J usage is TRBJ2-7, with 11 bases that match TRBD1. Germline assignment: CDR1 SGHRS and CDR2 YFSETQ. The J segment lost 2 bases and the V segment lost 4 bases, leaving 5 bases of the junction unmatched. The CDR3 loop spans 15 amino acids. DNA for the CDR3: TGCGCCAGCAGCCCGAAGGGACAGGGGGCCTACGAGCAGTACTTC. Encoded protein: CASSPKGQGAYEQYF.

The gene calls are TRBV2 and TRBJ2-7; D is unresolved. The length of the CDR3 is 14 residues. Germline V lookup: CDR1 SNHLY, CDR2 FYNNEI. The V end lost 2 bases, the J end lost 1 base, and 9 bases lay between the germline ends. CDR3 DNA: TGTGCCAGCAGTGAACTGACGGGTTCCTACGAGCAGTACTTC. It translates to CASSELTGSYEQYF.

This clonotype was counted a few times. J is TRBJ2-1 and V is TRBV28; possible D gene TRBD2, 6 bases. The CDR3 is made up of 14 amino acids. With 2 bases removed from V and 8 bases from J, the gap between germline ends came to 13 bases. CDR1 and CDR2 from the germline V gene are MDHEN and SYDVKM. The CDR3 DNA sequence: TGTGCCAGCAGTTTAAGTCCACTAGCCTATGAGCAGTTCTTC. It is translated as CASSLSPLAYEQFF.

The chain employs TRBV28 and TRBJ2-5; 10 bases line up with TRBD1. The V gene end was trimmed by 6 bases and the J gene end by 6 bases; junction bases not matched to a gene: 10. The CDR3 runs 15 residues. Germline V gene sequence: CDR1 MDHEN, CDR2 SYDVKM. The chain's CDR3 is CASSSSTGGWKTQYF. The DNA of the CDR3 is TGTGCCAGCAGCTCTTCGACAGGGGGCTGGAAGACCCAGTACTTC.

This clonotype was recorded at least ten times. The rearrangement links TRBV20-1 to TRBJ2-7; unclear D gene. Germline V gene data show CDR1 as DFQATT and CDR2 as SNEGSKA (reference sequence). The V end lost 0 bases, the J end lost 5 bases, and 17 bases lay between the germline ends. This CDR3 spans 15 amino acids. The CDR3: CSARDSAVVVHEQYF. The CDR3 coding sequence is TGCAGTGCTAGAGATTCTGCGGTAGTAGTCCACGAGCAGTACTTC.

This clonotype appeared a few times. The rearrangement joins TRBV29-1 to TRBJ2-1; TRBD2 matches at 7 bases. The CDR3 length is 13 residues. With 4 bases clipped from V and 2 bases from J, the junction kept 2 bases outside the gene matches. Germline assignment: CDR1 SQVTM and CDR2 ANQGSEA. The CDR3 DNA sequence: TGCAGCGTTGGGCGGGAGACCTACAATGAGCAGTTCTTC. Amino acid sequence: CSVGRETYNEQFF.

The J gene is TRBJ2-3, the V gene TRBV3-1; 9 nucleotides match TRBD2. Germline CDR1 and CDR2: LGHDT and YNNKEL (reference sequence). After removal of 1 base from V and 4 bases from J, the junction contained 12 bases not matched to a gene. CDR3 length: 18 residues. The CDR3 DNA is TGTGCCAGCAGCCAAGGATTTCGCGGGGGGGCCCGGGCAGATACGCAGTATTTT. Protein: CASSQGFRGGARADTQYF.

V usage is TRBV2 and J usage is TRBJ1-1, with TRBD1 matching over 7 bases. V shed 3 bases, J shed 1 base, and the junction held 2 bases outside the gene matches. The germline gives CDR1 SNHLY, CDR2 FYNNEI. The CDR3 sequence is 14 residues long. In nucleotides, the CDR3 is TGTGCCAGCAGTGAGGGACAGAGGAACACTGAAGCTTTCTTT. It is translated as CASSEGQRNTEAFF.

The chain is built from TRBV20-1 and TRBJ2-3; D is ambiguous. Germline CDR1 and CDR2: DFQATT and SNEGSKA (reference sequence). V was cut by 3 bases and J by 4 bases, with 20 bases left in between. The CDR3 is 16 amino acids. DNA for the CDR3: TGCAGTGCTAGGCTTGGTCGTGGGGTACGGGCAGATACGCAGTATTTT. It yields the protein CSARLGRGVRADTQYF.

This clonotype turned up a few times. The chain carries TRBV12-3 or TRBV12-4 and TRBJ2-1; TRBD2 matches 13 bases. This CDR3 region has 17 residues. V dropped 6 bases and J dropped 4; count of bases not matched to a gene: 9. CDR3 DNA: TGTGCCAGCAGATACACTAGCGGGAGGGCCCAATACAATGAGCAGTTCTTC. Translation: CASRYTSGRAQYNEQFF.

This clonotype has only a few counts. The CDR3 spells CASSLSAGGYNEQFF. The CDR3 bases are TGTGCCAGCAGCTTATCAGCGGGAGGGTACAATGAGCAGTTCTTC. The V and J genes are TRBV7-9 and TRBJ2-1, with TRBD2 matching 10 bases. The CDR3 has 15 residues. From germline, CDR1 is SEHNR and CDR2 FQNEAQ (reference sequence). The ends lost 2 bases at V and 4 bases at J; junction bases unmatched: 2.